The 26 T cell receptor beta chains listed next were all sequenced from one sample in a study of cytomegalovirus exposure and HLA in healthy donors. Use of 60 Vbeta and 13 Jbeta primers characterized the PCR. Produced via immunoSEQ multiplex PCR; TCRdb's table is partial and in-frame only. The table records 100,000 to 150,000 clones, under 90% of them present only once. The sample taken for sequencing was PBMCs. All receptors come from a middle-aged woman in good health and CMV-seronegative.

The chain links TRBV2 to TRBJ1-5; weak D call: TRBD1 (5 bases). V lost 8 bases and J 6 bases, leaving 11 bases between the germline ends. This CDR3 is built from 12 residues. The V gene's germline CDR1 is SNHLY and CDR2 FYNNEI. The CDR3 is CASRGTSQPQHF. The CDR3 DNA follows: TGTGCCAGCCGGGGGACTAGTCAGCCCCAGCATTTT.

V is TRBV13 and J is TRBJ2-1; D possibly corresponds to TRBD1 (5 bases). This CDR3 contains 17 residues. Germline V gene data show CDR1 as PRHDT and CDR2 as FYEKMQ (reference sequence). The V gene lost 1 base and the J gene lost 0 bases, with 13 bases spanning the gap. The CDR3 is CASSLEGAISSYNEQFF. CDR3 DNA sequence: TGTGCCAGCAGCTTAGAAGGGGCCATCAGCTCCTACAATGAGCAGTTCTTC.

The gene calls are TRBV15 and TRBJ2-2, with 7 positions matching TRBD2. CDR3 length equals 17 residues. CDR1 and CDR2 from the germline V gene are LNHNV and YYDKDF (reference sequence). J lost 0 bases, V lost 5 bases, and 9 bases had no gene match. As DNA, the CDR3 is TGTGCCACCAGCCCTATCGGGAGGACATCGAACACCGGGGAGCTGTTTTTT. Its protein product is CATSPIGRTSNTGELFF.

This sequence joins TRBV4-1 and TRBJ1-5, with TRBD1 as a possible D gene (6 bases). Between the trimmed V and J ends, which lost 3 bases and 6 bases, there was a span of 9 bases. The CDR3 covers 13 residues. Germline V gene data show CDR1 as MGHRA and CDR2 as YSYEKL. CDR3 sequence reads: CASSHLRGQPQHF. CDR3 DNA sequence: TGCGCCAGCAGCCATCTCAGGGGTCAGCCCCAGCATTTT.

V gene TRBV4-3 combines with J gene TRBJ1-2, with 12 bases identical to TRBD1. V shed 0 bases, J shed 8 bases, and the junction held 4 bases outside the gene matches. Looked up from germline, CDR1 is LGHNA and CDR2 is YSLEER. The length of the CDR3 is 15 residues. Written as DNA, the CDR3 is TGCGCCAGCAGCCAAGACCGGGACAGGGGGCGCGGCTACACCTTC. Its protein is CASSQDRDRGRGYTF.

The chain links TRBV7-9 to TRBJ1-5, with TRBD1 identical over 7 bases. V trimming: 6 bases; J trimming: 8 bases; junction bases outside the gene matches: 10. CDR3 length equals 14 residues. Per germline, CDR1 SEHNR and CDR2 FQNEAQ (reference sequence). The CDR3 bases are TGTGCCAGCAGTCGGCCAGGGGGTTCGGAGCCCCAGCATTTT. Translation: CASSRPGGSEPQHF.

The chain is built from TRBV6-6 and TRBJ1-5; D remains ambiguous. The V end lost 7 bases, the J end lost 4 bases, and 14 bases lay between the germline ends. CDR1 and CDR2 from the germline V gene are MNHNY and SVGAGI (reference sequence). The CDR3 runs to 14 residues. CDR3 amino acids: CASTRLRSNQPQHF. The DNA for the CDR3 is TGTGCCAGCACCAGGCTACGCTCAAATCAGCCCCAGCATTTT.

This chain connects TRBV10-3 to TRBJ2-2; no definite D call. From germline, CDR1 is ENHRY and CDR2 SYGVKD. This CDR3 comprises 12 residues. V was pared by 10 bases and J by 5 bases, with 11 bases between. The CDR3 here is CATWMRTGELFF. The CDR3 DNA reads TGTGCCACCTGGATGAGGACCGGGGAGCTGTTTTTT.

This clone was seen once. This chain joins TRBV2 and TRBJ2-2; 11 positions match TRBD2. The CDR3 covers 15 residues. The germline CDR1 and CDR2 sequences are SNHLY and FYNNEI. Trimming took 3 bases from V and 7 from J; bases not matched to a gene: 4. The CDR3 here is CASSETSGTVGELFF. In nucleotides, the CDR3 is TGTGCCAGCAGTGAGACTAGCGGGACGGTCGGGGAGCTGTTTTTT.

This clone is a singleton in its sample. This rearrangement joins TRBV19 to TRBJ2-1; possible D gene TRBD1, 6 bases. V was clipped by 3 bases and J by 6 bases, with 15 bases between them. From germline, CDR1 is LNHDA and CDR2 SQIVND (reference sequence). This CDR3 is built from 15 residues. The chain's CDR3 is CASSMRGGYPNEQFF. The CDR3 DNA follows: TGTGCCAGTAGTATGCGAGGGGGTTACCCCAATGAGCAGTTCTTC.

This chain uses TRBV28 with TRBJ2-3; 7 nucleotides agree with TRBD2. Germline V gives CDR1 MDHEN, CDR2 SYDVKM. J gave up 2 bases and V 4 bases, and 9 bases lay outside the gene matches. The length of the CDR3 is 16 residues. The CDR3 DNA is TGTGCCAGCAGTTCCGCACGAGCGGGATACACAGATACGCAGTATTTT. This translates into CASSSARAGYTDTQYF.

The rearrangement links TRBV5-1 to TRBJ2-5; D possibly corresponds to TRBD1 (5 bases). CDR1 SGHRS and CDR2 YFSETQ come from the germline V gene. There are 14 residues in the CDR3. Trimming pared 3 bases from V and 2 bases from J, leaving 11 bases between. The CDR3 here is CASSSQGQQETQYF. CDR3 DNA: TGCGCCAGCAGCTCCCAGGGCCAGCAAGAGACCCAGTACTTC.

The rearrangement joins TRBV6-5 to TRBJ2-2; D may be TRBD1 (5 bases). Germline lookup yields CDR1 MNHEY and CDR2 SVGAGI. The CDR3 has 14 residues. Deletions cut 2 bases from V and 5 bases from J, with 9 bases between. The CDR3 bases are TGTGCCAGCAGTTACAGGGGTTTGACCGGGGAGCTGTTTTTT. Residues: CASSYRGLTGELFF.

The DNA of the CDR3 is TGTGCCAGCAGCCCCCCGGCTCTAGCGGGTAACGCAGATACGCAGTATTTT. Protein sequence: CASSPPALAGNADTQYF. The chain joins TRBV5-5 to TRBJ2-3; 8 bases fit TRBD2. Per the germline V gene, CDR1 is SGHKS and CDR2 is YYEKEE (reference sequence). With 4 bases clipped from V and 4 bases from J, the junction kept 14 bases outside the gene matches. This CDR3 has 17 amino acids.

The CDR3 spells CASSLVGTSGGTDTQYF. The CDR3, as DNA: TGTGCCAGCAGCTTAGTGGGGACTAGCGGTGGAACAGATACGCAGTATTTT. The V gene is TRBV7-8, the J gene TRBJ2-3; 11 nucleotides match TRBD2. In germline, CDR1 is SGHVS, CDR2 FQNEAQ. With V trimmed by 1 base and J by 3 bases, 6 bases remained unmatched. The length of the CDR3 is 17 residues.

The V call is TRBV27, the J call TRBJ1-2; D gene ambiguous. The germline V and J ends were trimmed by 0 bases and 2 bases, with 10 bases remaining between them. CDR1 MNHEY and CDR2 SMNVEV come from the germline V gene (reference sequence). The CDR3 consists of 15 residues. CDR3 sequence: CASSLSRGANYGYTF. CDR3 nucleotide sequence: TGTGCCAGCAGTTTATCGCGGGGTGCGAACTATGGCTACACCTTC.

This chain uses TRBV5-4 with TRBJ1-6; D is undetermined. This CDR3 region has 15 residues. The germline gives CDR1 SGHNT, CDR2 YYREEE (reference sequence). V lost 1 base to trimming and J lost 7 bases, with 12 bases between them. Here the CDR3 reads CASSLSREINSPLHF. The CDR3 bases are TGTGCCAGCAGCTTGTCTCGGGAGATAAATTCACCCCTCCACTTT.

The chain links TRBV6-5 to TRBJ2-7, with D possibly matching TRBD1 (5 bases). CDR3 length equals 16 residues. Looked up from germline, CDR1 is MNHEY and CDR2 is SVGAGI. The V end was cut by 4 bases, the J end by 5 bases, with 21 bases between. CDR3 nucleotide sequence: TGTGCCAGCAGTTCCCACCAGGGCCCAATACCCAACGAGCAGTACTTC. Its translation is CASSSHQGPIPNEQYF.

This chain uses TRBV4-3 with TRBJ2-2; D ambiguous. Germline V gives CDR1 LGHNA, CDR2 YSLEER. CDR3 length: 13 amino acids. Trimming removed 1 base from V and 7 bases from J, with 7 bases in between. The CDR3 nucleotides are TGCGCCAGCAGCCAAGTATTGTTCGGGGAGCTGTTTTTT. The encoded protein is CASSQVLFGELFF.

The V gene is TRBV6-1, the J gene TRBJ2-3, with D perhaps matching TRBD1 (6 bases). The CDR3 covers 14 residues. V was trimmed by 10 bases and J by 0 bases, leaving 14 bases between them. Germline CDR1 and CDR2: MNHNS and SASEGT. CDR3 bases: TGTGCCACCCAGACAGGCCCTAGCACAGATACGCAGTATTTT. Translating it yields CATQTGPSTDTQYF.

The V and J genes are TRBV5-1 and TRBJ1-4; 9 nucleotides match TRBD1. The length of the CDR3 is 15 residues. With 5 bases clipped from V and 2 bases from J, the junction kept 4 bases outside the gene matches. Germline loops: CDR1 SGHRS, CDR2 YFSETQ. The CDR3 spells CASRETGGTNEKLFF. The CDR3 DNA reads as TGCGCCAGCAGAGAAACAGGGGGCACTAATGAAAAACTGTTTTTT.

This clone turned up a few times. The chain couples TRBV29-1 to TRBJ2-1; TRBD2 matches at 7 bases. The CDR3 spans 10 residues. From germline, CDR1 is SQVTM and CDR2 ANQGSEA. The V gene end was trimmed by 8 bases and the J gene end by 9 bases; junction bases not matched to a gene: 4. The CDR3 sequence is CSTSSGEQFF. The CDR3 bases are TGCAGCACCTCTAGCGGTGAGCAGTTCTTC.

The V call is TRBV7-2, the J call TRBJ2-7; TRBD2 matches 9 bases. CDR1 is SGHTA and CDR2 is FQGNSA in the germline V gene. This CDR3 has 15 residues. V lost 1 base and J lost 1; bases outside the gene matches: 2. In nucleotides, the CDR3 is TGTGCCAGCAGCTTAGTGCGGGGGGGATCCTACGAGCAGTACTTC. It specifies CASSLVRGGSYEQYF.

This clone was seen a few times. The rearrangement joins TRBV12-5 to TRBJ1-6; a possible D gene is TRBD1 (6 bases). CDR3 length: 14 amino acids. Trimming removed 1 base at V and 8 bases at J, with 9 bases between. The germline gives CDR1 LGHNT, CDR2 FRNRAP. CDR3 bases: TGTGCTAGTGGTTTGGGACAGGAGGATTCACCCCTCCACTTT. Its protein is CASGLGQEDSPLHF.

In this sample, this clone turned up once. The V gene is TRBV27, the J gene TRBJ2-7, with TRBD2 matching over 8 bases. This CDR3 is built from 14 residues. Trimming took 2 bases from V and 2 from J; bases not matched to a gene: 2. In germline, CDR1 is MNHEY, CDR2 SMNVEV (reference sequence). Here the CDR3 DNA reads TGTGCCAGCAGTTTAGGACTAGCAACCTACGAGCAGTACTTC. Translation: CASSLGLATYEQYF.

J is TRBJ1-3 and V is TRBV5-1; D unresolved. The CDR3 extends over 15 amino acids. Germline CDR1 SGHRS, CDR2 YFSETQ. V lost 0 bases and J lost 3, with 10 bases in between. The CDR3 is CASSLGRSGGNTIYF. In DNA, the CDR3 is TGCGCCAGCAGCTTGGGCCGCAGTGGTGGAAACACCATATATTTT.